The source of this T cell receptor beta chain is a study of cytomegalovirus exposure and HLA in healthy donors. General study points: Most TCR sequences were rare, but some public TCRs occurred in many donors. The tendency of first-cohort TCR clusters to co-occur in the 120 or so validation repertoires emerged from a later analysis. The classifier, whose performance was assessed in both the original and validation cohorts, reportedly diagnosed cytomegalovirus status with high specificity and sensitivity.

Sequencing was performed with immunoSEQ multiplex PCR; in TCRdb, only in-frame clones are kept and a portion is missing. The table includes about 360,000 clones, 70% to 90% detected once. Germline values: CDR1 SNHLY, CDR2 FYNNEI. This CDR3 is built from 15 residues. V lost 6 bases and J lost 1, with 10 bases in between. Concerning this clone itself: What it binds is not known.

Sequencing used PBMCs. The chain has TRBV2 and TRBJ2-6; tentatively, D is TRBD1 (6 bases). This TCR was sampled from a woman under 30 in good health and CMV-seronegative. The CDR3 region has the DNA TGTGCCAGCAGGATACAGGGTTCTGGGGCCAACGTCCTGACTTTC. Protein: CASRIQGSGANVLTF.